The clone carrying this T cell receptor beta chain was detected ten times or more. The time point was: patch test 3, about 24 weeks after DPC sensitization. Treatment noted: therapeutic diphenylcyclopropenone sensitization with weekly scalp DPC. V trimming: 5 bases; J trimming: 5 bases; junction bases outside the gene matches: 8. The CDR3 consists of 14 residues. The germline CDR1 and CDR2 sequences are SEHNR and FQNEAQ (reference sequence). TCRdb passed the RACE reads through MiXCR, listing each CDR3 protein once. The repertoire has 82,000 or so distinct CDR3 sequences, roughly 13% of them found once; the top ten carry around 5.8%. The data belong to a study of human T cells and chemical hapten exposure.

Sequencing used whole blood, obtained in connection with sensitization to the hapten diphenylcyclopropenone (DPC). The clonotype was recovered from a woman aged 50 to 60 with alopecia areata. Some clones in this sample may be carry-over from other donors' samples. The V and J genes are TRBV7-9 and TRBJ1-2, with 7 bases that match TRBD1. CDR3 loop: CASSGGQNSYGYTF. CDR3 bases: TGTGCCAGCAGCGGGGGACAGAATTCTTATGGCTACACCTTC.